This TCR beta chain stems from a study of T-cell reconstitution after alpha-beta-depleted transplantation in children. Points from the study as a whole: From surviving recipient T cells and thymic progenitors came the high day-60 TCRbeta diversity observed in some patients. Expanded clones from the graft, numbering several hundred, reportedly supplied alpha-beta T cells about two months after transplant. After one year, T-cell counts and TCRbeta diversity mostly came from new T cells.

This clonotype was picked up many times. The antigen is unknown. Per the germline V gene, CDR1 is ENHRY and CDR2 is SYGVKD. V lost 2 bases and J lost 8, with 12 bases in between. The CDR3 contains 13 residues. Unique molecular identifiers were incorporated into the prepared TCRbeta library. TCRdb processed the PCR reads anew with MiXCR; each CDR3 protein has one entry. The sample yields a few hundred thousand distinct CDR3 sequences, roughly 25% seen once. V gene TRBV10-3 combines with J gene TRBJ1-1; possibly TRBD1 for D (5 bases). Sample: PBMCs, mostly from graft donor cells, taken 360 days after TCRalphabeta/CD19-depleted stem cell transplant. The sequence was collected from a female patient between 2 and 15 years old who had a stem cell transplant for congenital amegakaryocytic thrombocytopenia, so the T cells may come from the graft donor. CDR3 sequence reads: CAISEGQGREAFF. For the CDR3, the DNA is TGTGCCATCAGTGAGGGGCAGGGCAGAGAAGCTTTCTTT.